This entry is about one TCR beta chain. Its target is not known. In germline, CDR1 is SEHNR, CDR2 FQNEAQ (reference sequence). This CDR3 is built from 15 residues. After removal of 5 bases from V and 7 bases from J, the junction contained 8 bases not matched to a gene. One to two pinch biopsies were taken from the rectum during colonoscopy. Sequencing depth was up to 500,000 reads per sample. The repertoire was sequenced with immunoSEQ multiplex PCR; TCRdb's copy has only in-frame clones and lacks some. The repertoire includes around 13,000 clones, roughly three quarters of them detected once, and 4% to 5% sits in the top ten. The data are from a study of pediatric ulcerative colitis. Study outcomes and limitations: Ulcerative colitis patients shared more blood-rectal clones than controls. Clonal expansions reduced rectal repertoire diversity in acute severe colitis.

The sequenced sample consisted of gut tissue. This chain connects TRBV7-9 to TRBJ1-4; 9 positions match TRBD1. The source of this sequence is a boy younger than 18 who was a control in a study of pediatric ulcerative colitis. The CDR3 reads CASSDWTGVVEKLFF. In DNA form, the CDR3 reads TGTGCCAGCAGCGACTGGACAGGGGTCGTTGAAAAACTGTTTTTT.